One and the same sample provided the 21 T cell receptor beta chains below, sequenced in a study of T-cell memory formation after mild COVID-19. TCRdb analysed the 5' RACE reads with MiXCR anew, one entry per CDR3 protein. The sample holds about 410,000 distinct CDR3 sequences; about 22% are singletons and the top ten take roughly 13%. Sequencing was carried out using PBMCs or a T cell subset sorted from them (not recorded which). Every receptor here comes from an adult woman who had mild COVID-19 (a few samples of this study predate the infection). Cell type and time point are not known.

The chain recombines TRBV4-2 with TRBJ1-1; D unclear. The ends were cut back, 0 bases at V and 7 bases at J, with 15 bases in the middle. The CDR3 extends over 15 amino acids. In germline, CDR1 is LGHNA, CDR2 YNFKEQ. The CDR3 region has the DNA TGTGCCAGCAGCCAAGACTGGCGGGTTCTCAGTGAAGCTTTCTTT. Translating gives CASSQDWRVLSEAFF.

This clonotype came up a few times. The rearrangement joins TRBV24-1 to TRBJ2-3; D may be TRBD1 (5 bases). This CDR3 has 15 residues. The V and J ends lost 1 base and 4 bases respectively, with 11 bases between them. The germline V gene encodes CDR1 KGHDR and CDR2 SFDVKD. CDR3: CATSDFGQGSDTQYF. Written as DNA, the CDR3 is TGTGCCACCAGTGATTTCGGTCAGGGATCAGATACGCAGTATTTT.

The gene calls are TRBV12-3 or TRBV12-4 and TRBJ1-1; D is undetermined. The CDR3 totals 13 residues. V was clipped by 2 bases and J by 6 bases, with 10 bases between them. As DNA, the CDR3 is TGTGCCAGCAGTTTACAATTGGTATCTGAAGCTTTCTTT. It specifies CASSLQLVSEAFF.

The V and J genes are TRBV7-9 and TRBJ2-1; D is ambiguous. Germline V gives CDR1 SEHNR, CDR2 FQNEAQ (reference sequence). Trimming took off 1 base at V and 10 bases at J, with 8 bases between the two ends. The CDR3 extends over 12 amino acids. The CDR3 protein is CASSLEAREQFF. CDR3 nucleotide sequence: TGTGCCAGCAGCTTAGAGGCCAGAGAGCAGTTCTTC. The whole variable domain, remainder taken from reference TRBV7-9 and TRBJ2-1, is DTGVSQNPRHKITKRGQNVTFRCDPISEHNRLYWYRQTLGQGPEFLTYFQNEAQLEKSRLLSDRFSAERPKGSFSTLEIQRTEQGDSAMYLCASSLEAREQFFGPGTRLTVL.

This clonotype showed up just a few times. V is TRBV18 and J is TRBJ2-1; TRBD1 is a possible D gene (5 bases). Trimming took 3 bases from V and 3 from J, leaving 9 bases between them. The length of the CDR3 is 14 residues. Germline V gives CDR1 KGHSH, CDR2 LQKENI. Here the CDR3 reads CASSPRQGYNEQFF. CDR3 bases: TGTGCCAGCTCACCGAGGCAGGGCTACAATGAGCAGTTCTTC.

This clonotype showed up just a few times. This chain's CDR3 is CASSRPSDSVWGSYEQYF. CDR3 nucleotides: TGCGCCAGCAGTCGCCCTTCGGACAGTGTCTGGGGCTCCTACGAGCAGTACTTC. V and J are TRBV4-1 and TRBJ2-7, with D possibly TRBD1 on 6 matching bases. Germline CDR1 reads MGHRA; CDR2 reads YSYEKL. V was shortened by 6 bases and J by 0 bases, with 24 bases between the two germline ends. The CDR3 spans 18 residues.

For the CDR3, the DNA is TGTGCCAGCAGCCAAGATATGCCCAATGAGCAGTTCTTC. Translating gives CASSQDMPNEQFF. The genes are TRBV4-2 and TRBJ2-1; D is undetermined. Germline V CDR1 and CDR2: LGHNA, YNFKEQ. V dropped 0 bases and J dropped 6 bases, with 6 bases sitting between them. CDR3 length equals 13 residues.

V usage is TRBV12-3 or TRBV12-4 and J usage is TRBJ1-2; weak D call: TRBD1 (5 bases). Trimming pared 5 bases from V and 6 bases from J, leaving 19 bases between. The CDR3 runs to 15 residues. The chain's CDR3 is CASSRIMGGGNGYTF. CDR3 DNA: TGTGCCAGCAGTCGAATAATGGGGGGTGGGAATGGCTACACCTTC.

The CDR3 region has the DNA TGTGCCAGCTCACCAACCGGGACAGGGAATCAGCCCCAGCATTTT. Translating gives CASSPTGTGNQPQHF. The chain is built from TRBV18 and TRBJ1-5; 9 bases are a match to TRBD1. Per the germline V gene, CDR1 is KGHSH and CDR2 is LQKENI. This CDR3 comprises 15 residues. Trimming at V came to 2 bases and at J to 4 bases, leaving 3 bases not matched to a gene.

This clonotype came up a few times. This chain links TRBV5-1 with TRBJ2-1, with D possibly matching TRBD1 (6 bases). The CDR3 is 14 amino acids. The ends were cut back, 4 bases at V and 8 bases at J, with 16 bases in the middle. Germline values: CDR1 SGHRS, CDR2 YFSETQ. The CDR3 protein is CASSVQGPLDEQFF. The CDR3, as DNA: TGCGCCAGCAGCGTACAGGGACCCCTGGATGAGCAGTTCTTC.

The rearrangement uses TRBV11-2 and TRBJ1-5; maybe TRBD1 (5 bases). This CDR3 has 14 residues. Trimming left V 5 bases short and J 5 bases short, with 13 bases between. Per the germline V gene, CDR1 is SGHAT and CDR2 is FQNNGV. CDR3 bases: TGTGCCAGCAGCATCACAGGTGGCGATCAGCCCCAGCATTTT. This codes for CASSITGGDQPQHF.

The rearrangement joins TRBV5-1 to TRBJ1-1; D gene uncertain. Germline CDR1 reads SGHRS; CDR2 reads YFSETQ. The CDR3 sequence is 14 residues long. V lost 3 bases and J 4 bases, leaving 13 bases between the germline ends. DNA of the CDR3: TGCGCCAGCAGCTGGGCGTCTTCGGGCACTGAAGCTTTCTTT. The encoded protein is CASSWASSGTEAFF.

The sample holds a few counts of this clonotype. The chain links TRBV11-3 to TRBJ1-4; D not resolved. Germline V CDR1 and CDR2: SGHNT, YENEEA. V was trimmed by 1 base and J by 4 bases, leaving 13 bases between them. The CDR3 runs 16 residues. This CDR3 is CASSLGPNFFNEKLFF. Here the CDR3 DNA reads TGTGCCAGCAGCTTAGGACCCAACTTTTTTAATGAAAAACTGTTTTTT. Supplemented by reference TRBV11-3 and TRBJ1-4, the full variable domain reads EAGVVQSPRYKIIEKKQPVAFWCNPISGHNTLYWYLQNLGQGPELLIRYENEEAVDDSQLPKDRFSAERLKGVDSTLKIQPAELGDSAVYLCASSLGPNFFNEKLFFGSGTQLSVL.

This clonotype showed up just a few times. The CDR3 DNA reads as TGTGCCAGCCCCAAGTCTAGCGGAACGAACACCGGGGAGCTGTTTTTT. It codes for CASPKSSGTNTGELFF. The chain couples TRBV7-9 to TRBJ2-2, with 7 bases fitting TRBD2. Trimming cost V 8 bases and J 0 bases; bases outside gene matches: 9. This CDR3 is built from 16 residues. Germline-derived CDR1 and CDR2 are SEHNR and FQNEAQ (reference sequence).

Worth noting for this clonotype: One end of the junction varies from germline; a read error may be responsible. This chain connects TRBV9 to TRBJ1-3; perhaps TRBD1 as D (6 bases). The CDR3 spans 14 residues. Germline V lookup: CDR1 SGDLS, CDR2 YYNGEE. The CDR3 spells CASSVGTSGNTIYF. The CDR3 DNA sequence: TGTGCCAGCAGTGTAGGGACATCAGGAAACACCATATATTTT.

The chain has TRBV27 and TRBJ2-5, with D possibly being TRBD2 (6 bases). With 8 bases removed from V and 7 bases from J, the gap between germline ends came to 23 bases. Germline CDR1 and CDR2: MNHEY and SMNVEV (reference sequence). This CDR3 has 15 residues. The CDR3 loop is CASFPDAGNLVTQYF. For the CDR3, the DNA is TGTGCCAGCTTTCCCGACGCGGGGAACTTAGTGACCCAGTACTTC.

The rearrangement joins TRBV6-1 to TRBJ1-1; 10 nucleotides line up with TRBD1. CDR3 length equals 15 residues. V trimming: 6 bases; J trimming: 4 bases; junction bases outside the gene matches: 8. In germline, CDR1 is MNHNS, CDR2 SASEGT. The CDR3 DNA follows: TGTGCCAGCAGGACAGGGGGCTGGAATCCCACTGAAGCTTTCTTT. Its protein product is CASRTGGWNPTEAFF.

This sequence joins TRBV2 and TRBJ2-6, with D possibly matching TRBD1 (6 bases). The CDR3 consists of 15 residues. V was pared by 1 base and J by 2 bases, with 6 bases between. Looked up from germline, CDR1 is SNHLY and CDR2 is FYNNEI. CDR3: CASSEEGAGANVLTF. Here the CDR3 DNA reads TGTGCCAGCAGTGAAGAGGGGGCTGGGGCCAACGTCCTGACTTTC.

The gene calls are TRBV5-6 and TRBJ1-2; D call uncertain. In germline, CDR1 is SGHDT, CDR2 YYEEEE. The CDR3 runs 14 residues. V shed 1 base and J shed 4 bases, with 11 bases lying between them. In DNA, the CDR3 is TGTGCCAGCAGCTTGTTCACCTCCCGCTATGGCTACACCTTC. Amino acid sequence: CASSLFTSRYGYTF.

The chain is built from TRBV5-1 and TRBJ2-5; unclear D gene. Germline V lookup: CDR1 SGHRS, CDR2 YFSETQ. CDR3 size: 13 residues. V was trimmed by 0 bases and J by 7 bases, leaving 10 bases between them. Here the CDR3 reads CASSLVGRSTQYF. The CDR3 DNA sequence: TGCGCCAGCAGCTTGGTCGGGCGTTCGACCCAGTACTTC.

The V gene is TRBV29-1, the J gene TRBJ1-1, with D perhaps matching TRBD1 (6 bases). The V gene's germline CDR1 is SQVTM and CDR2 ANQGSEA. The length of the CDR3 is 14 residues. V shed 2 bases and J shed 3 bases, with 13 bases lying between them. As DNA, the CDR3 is TGCAGCGTTGAAAATCAGGGGTTCTACACTGAAGCTTTCTTT. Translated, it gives CSVENQGFYTEAFF.